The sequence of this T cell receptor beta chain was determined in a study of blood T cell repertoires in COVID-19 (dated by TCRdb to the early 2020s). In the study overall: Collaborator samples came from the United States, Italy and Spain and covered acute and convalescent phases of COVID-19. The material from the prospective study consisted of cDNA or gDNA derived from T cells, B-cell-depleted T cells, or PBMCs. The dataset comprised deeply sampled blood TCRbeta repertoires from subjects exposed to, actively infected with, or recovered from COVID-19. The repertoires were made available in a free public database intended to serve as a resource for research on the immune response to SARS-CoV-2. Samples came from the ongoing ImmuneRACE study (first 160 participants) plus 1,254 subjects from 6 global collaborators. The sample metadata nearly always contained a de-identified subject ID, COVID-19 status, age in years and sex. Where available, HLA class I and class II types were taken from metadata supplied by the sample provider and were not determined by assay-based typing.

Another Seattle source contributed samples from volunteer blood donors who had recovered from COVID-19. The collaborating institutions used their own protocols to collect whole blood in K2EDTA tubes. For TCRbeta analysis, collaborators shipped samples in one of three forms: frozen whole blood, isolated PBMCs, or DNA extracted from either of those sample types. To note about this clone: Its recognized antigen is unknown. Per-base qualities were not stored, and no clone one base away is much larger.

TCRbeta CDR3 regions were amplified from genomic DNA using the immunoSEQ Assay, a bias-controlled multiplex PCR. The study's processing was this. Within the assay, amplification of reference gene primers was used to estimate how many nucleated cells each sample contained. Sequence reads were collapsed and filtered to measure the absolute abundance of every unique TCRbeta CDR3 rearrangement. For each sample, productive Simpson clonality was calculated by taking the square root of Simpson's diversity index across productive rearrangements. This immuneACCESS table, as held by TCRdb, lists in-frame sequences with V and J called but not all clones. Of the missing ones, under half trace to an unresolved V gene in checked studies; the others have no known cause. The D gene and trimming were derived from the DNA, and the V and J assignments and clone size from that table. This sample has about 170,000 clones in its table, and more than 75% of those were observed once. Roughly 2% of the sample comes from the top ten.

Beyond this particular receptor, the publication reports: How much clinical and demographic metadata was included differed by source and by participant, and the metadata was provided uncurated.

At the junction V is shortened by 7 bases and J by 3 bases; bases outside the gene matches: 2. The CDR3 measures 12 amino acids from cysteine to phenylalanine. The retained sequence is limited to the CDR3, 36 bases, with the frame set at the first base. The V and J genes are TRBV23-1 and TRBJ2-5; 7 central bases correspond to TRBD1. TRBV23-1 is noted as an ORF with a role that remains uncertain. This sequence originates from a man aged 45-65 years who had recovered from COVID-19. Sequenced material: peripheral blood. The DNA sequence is TGCGCCAGCAAGGGGGCGGAAGAGACCCAGTACTTC. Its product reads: CASKGAEETQYF.